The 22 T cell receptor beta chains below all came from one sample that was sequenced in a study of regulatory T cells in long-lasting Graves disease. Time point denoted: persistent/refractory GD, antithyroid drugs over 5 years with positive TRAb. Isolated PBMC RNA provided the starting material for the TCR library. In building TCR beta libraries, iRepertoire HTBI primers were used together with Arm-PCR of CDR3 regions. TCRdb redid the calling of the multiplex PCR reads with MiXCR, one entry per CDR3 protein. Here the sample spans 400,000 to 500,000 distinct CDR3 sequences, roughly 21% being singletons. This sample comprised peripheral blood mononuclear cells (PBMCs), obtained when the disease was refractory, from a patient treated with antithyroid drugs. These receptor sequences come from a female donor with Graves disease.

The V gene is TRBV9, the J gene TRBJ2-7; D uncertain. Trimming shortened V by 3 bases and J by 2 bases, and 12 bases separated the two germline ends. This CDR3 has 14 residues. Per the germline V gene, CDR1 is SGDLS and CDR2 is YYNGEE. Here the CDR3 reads CASSGLEPAYEQYF. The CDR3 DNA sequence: TGTGCCAGCAGCGGACTGGAGCCGGCCTACGAGCAGTACTTC.

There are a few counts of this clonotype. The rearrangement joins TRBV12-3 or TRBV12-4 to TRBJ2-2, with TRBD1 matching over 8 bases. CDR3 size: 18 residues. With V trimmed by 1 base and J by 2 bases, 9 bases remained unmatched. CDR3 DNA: TGTGCCAGCAGTTTAGTCAGGGGGCAGACTTCAAACACCGGGGAGCTGTTTTTT. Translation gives CASSLVRGQTSNTGELFF.

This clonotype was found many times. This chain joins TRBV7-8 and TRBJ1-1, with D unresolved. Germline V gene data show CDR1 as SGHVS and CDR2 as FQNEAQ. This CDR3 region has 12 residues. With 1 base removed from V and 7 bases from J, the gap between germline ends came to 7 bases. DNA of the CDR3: TGTGCCAGCAGCTTAGATCCCGGTGAAGCTTTCTTT. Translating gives CASSLDPGEAFF.

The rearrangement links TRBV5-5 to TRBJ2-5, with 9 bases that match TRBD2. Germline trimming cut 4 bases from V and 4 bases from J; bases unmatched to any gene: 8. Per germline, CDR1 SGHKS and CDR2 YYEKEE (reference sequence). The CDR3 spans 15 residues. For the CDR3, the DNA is TGTGCCAGCAGCGTCGCCCTAGCGGGACTAGAGACCCAGTACTTC. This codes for CASSVALAGLETQYF.

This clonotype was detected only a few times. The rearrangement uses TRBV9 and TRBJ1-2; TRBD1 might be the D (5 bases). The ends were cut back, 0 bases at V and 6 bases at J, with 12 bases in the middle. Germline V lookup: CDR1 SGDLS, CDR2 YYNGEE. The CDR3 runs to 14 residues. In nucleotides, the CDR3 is TGTGCCAGCAGCGTAGAAGGGCGGGGGGATGGCTACACCTTC. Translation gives CASSVEGRGDGYTF.

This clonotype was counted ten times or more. This CDR3 is CASSTGLGGATNEKLFF. As DNA, the CDR3 is TGTGCCAGCAGTACCGGTCTCGGGGGGGCAACTAATGAAAAACTGTTTTTT. This rearrangement joins TRBV28 to TRBJ1-4, with D possibly matching TRBD1 (5 bases). V was trimmed by 5 bases and J by 0 bases, leaving 16 bases between them. The CDR3 consists of 17 residues. Germline assignment: CDR1 MDHEN and CDR2 SYDVKM.

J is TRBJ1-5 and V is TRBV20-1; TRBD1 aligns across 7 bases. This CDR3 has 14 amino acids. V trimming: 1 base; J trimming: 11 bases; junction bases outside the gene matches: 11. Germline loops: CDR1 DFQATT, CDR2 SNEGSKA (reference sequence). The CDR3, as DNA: TGCAGTGCTAGAGCGACAGGGTCTGCTAGGGCCCAGCATTTT. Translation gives CSARATGSARAQHF.

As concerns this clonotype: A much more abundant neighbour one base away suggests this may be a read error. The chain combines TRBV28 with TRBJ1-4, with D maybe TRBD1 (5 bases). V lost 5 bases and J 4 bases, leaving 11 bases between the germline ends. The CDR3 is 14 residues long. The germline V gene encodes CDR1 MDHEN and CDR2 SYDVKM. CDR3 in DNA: TGTGCCAGCAGTACCCCGAGGGGTAATGAAAAACTGTTTTTT. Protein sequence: CASSTPRGNEKLFF.

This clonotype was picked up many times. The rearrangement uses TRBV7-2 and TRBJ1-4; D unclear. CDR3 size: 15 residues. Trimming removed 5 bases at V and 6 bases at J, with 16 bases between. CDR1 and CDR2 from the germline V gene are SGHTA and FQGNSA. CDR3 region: CASSQRSGRHEKLFF. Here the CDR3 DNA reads TGTGCCAGCAGCCAACGATCCGGCCGTCATGAAAAACTGTTTTTT. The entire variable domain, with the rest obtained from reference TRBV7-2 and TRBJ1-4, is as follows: GAGVSQSPSNKVTEKGKDVELRCDPISGHTALYWYRQSLGQGLEFLIYFQGNSAPDKSGLPSDRFSAERTGGSVSTLTIQRTQQEDSAVYLCASSQRSGRHEKLFFGSGTQLSVL.

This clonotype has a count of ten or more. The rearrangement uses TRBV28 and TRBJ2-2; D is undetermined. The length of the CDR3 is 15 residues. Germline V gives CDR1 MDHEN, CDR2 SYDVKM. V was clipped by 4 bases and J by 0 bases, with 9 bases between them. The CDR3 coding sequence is TGTGCCAGCAGTTCTTCAGGAGCGAACACCGGGGAGCTGTTTTTT. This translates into CASSSSGANTGELFF.

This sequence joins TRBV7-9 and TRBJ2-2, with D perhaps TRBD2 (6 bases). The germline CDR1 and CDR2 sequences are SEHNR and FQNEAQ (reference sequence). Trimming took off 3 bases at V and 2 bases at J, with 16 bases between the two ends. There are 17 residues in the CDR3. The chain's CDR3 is CASSFLITSLNTGELFF. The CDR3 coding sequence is TGTGCCAGCAGCTTCTTAATTACTAGCCTTAACACCGGGGAGCTGTTTTTT.

CDR3 nucleotide sequence: TGTGCCAGCAGTCCACAGGCCGGAAGCACAGATACGCAGTATTTT. This codes for CASSPQAGSTDTQYF. This chain joins TRBV28 and TRBJ2-3; possibly TRBD1 for D (5 bases). Per the germline V gene, CDR1 is MDHEN and CDR2 is SYDVKM. Trimming left V 5 bases short and J 0 bases short, with 12 bases between. This CDR3 comprises 15 residues.

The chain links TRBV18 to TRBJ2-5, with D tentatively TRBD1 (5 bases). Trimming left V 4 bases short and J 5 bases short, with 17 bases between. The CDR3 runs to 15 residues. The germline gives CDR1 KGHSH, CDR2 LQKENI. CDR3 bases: TGTGCCAGCTCACAAATGGATGGGGCGAGGGAGACCCAGTACTTC. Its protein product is CASSQMDGARETQYF.

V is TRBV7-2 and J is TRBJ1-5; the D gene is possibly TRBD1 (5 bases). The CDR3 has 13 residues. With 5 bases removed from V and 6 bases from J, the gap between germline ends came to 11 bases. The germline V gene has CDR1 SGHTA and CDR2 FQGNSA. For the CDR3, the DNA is TGTGCCAGCAGCCCACGGGGGGGTCAGCCCCAGCATTTT. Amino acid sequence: CASSPRGGQPQHF.

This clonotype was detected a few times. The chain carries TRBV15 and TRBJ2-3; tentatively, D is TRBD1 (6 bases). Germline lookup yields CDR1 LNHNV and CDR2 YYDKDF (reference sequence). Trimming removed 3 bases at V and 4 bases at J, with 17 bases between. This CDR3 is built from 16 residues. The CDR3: CATSRSRGLGSDTQYF. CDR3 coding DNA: TGTGCCACCAGCAGGAGTAGGGGGTTAGGGTCAGATACGCAGTATTTT.

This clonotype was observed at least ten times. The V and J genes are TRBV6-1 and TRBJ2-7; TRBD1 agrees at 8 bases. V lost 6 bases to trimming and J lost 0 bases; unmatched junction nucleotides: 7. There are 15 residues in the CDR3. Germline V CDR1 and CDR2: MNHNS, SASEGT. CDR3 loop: CASSPDRDYSYEQYF. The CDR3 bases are TGTGCCAGCAGCCCGGACAGGGATTACTCCTACGAGCAGTACTTC.

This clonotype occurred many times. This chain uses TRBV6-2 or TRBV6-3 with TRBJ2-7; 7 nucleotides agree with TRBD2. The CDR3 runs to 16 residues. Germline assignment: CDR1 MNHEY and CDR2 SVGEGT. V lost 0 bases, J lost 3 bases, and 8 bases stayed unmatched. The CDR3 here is CASSYSLAAKYYEQYF. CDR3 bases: TGTGCCAGCAGTTACTCGCTAGCGGCGAAATACTACGAGCAGTACTTC.

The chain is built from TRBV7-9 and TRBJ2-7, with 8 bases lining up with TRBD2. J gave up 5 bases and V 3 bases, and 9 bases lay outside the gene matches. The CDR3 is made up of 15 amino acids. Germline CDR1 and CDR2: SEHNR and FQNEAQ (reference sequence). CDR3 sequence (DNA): TGTGCCAGCAGCTTCCTCAGCGGGGGTTCCCACGAGCAGTACTTC. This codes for CASSFLSGGSHEQYF. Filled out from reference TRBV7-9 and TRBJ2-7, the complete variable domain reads DTGVSQNPRHKITKRGQNVTFRCDPISEHNRLYWYRQTLGQGPEFLTYFQNEAQLEKSRLLSDRFSAERPKGSFSTLEIQRTEQGDSAMYLCASSFLSGGSHEQYFGPGTRLTVT.

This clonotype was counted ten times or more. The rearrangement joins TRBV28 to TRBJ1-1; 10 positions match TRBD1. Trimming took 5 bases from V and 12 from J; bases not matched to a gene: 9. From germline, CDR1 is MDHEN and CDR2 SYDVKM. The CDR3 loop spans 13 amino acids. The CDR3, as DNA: TGTGCCAGCAGTCCTTCTGGACAGGGGGTAACTTTCTTT. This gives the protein CASSPSGQGVTFF.

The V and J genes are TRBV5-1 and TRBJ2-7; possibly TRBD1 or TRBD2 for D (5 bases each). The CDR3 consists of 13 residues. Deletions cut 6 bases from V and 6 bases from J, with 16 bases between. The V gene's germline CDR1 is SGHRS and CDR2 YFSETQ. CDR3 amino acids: CASTRDPNGEQYF. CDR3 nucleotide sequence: TGCGCCAGCACCCGGGACCCTAATGGCGAGCAGTACTTC.

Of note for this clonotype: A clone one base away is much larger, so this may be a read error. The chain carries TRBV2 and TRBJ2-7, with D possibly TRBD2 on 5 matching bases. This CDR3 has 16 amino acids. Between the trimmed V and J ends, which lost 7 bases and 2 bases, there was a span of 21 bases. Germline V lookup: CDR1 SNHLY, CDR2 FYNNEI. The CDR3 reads CASTRVGSADPYEQYF. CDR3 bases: TGTGCCAGCACCCGGGTAGGGAGCGCCGATCCCTACGAGCAGTACTTC.

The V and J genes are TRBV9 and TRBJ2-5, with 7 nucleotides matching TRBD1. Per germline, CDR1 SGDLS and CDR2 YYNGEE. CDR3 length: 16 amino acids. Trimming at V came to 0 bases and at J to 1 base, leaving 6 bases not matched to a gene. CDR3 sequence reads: CASSVGRRQGQETQYF. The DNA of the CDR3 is TGTGCCAGCAGCGTAGGAAGGCGACAGGGCCAAGAGACCCAGTACTTC.